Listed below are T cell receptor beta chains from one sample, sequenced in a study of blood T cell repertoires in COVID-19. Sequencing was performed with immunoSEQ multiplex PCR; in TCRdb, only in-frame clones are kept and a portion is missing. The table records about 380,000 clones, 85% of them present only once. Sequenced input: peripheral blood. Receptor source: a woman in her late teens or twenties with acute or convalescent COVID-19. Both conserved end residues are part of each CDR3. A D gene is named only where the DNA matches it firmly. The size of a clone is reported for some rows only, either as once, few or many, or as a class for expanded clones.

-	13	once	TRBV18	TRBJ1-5	TGTGCCAGCTCAGATGGACAGAATCAGCCCCAGCATTTT	CASSDGQNQPQHF
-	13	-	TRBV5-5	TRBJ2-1	TGTGCCAGCAGCTTGGGGACGGGGAATGAGCAGTTCTTC	CASSLGTGNEQFF
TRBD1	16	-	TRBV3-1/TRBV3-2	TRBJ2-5	TGTGCCAGCAGCCAAGAAGGACAGGGCACTTGGTTGGCCCAGTACTTC	CASSQEGQGTWLAQYF
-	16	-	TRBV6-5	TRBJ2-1	TGTGCCAGCAGTTACTCGGCTAGCTTGGTAGGAAATGAGCAGTTCTTC	CASSYSASLVGNEQFF
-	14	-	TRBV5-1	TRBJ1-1	TGCGCCAGCAGCGAGGACGGACTCAACACTGAAGCTTTCTTT	CASSEDGLNTEAFF
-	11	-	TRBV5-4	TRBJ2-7	TGTGCCAGCAGCACAGGGTTCGAGCAGTACTTC	CASSTGFEQYF
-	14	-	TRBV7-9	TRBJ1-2	TGTGCCAGCAGCCCCGGGACACCCAACTATGGCTACACCTTC	CASSPGTPNYGYTF
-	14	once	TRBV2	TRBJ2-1	TGTGCCAGCAACGCGCAAAGCTCCTACAATGAGCAGTTCTTC	CASNAQSSYNEQFF
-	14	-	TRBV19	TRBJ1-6	TGTGCCAGTCATGGAGGGACCCCTCATTCACCCCTCCACTTT	CASHGGTPHSPLHF
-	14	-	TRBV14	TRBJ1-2	TGTGCCAGCAGCCAAGATCAGGGGAACTATGGCTACACCTTC	CASSQDQGNYGYTF
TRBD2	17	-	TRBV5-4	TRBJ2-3	TGTGCCAGCAGCTTACAGTTTCGCGGGGGTAGGGCAGATACGCAGTATTTT	CASSLQFRGGRADTQYF
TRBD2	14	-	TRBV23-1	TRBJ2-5	TGCGCCAGCAGTCAACGGGAGGGTTTAGAGACCCAGTACTTC	CASSQREGLETQYF
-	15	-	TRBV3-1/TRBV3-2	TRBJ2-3	TGTGCCAGCAGCCAATGGTCTAGTATGACAGATACGCAGTATTTT	CASSQWSSMTDTQYF
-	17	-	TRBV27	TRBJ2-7	TGTGCCAGCAGTCCGTACGCGATACAGGGATCCGGCAATGGGCAGTACTTC	CASSPYAIQGSGNGQYF
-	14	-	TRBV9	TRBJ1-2	TGTGCCAGCAGCGTAGCTACAGTGTCTTATGGCTACACCTTC	CASSVATVSYGYTF